These 3 T cell receptor beta chains originate from one sample sequenced in a study of blood T cell repertoires in COVID-19. TCRdb's table, derived via immunoSEQ multiplex PCR, lists solely in-frame clones and lacks some. This table holds 150,000 or so clones, approximately 80% found once. The sequenced material came from PBMCs or T cells enriched from blood (not recorded which). The receptors were sampled from a man aged 50 to 59 who had recovered from COVID-19.

This rearrangement joins TRBV27 to TRBJ2-7, with 9 bases aligning to TRBD1. This CDR3 is built from 15 residues. The junction had 5 bases not matched to a gene; V was cut back by 4 bases and J by 1 base. Germline loops: CDR1 MNHEY, CDR2 SMNVEV (reference sequence). CDR3: CASSSPGQGSYEQYF. CDR3 coding DNA: TGTGCCAGCAGTTCTCCGGGACAGGGATCCTACGAGCAGTACTTC.

The rearrangement links TRBV15 to TRBJ2-3; 15 bases match TRBD2. The trim removed 1 base at V and 2 bases at J, leaving 7 bases unmatched. Germline V gene lookup returns CDR1 LNHNV and CDR2 YYDKDF (reference sequence). This CDR3 is built from 19 residues. CDR3 DNA sequence: TGTGCCACCAGCAGAGCAACCGGGACTAGCGGGAGGTTCACAGATACGCAGTATTTT. This translates into CATSRATGTSGRFTDTQYF.

The chain couples TRBV23-1 to TRBJ2-1; the D is unclear. TRBV23-1 is an ORF, with its function uncertain. V dropped 4 bases and J dropped 0 bases, with 7 bases sitting between them. There are 14 residues in the CDR3. The CDR3 sequence is CASSPKSSYNEQFF. In DNA, the CDR3 is TGCGCCAGCAGTCCTAAGAGCTCCTACAATGAGCAGTTCTTC.